These 21 T cell receptor beta chains originate from one sample sequenced in a study of molecular identifiers for immune sequencing clone quantification. TCRdb used MiXCR to reprocess the PCR reads, holding one entry per CDR3 protein. The sample records around 460,000 distinct CDR3 sequences, 25% being singletons. The sample comprised naive CD8+ T cells from blood, with Jurkat cell RNA spiked in. Subset specified: FACS-sorted CD8+CD4-CCR7+CD45RA+ naive T cells. Source of these receptors: a human donor in good health. Some libraries in this study had Jurkat cell RNA spiked in.

This clonotype was counted ten times or more. The CDR3 sequence: CASSGDRDYTGELFF. CDR3 in DNA: TGTGCCAGCAGTGGGGACAGGGATTACACCGGGGAGCTGTTTTTT. The rearrangement uses TRBV12-3 or TRBV12-4 and TRBJ2-2; 9 bases agree with TRBD1. V lost 5 bases and J lost 3; bases outside the gene matches: 4. The CDR3 is 15 amino acids.

This clonotype was observed at least ten times. This chain uses TRBV5-6 with TRBJ1-1; maybe TRBD1 (5 bases). The CDR3 consists of 12 residues. Germline V gives CDR1 SGHDT, CDR2 YYEEEE. V was cut by 1 base and J by 7 bases, with 8 bases left in between. The CDR3 region is CASSLWDGEAFF. The CDR3 region has the DNA TGTGCCAGCAGCTTGTGGGACGGTGAAGCTTTCTTT.

This clonotype has ten or more counts. The chain combines TRBV27 with TRBJ2-3; D ambiguous. The V end was cut by 6 bases, the J end by 0 bases, with 13 bases between. Germline V CDR1 and CDR2: MNHEY, SMNVEV (reference sequence). The CDR3 sequence is 15 residues long. The CDR3, as DNA: TGTGCCAGCAGGTCTCTTCTCTCTAGCACAGATACGCAGTATTTT. As protein: CASRSLLSSTDTQYF.

There are a few counts of this clonotype. J is TRBJ1-1 and V is TRBV7-2; a weak D match, TRBD1 (6 bases). The CDR3 is 15 amino acids. CDR1 and CDR2 (germline): SGHTA, FQGNSA. Trimming took off 1 base at V and 4 bases at J, with 13 bases between the two ends. The CDR3 bases are TGTGCCAGCAGCTTAGGGGTTTTAGGGGGCACTGAAGCTTTCTTT. Translated: CASSLGVLGGTEAFF.

This clonotype was counted ten times or more. The chain's CDR3 is CSGMGWTGMNTEAFF. DNA for the CDR3: TGCAGCGGAATGGGATGGACAGGGATGAACACTGAAGCTTTCTTT. The rearrangement joins TRBV29-1 to TRBJ1-1, with TRBD1 identical over 8 bases. The CDR3 runs 15 residues. V was clipped by 7 bases and J by 0 bases; unmatched bases: 10. Germline CDR1 and CDR2: SQVTM and ANQGSEA.

This clonotype was detected only a few times. The V call is TRBV3-1, the J call TRBJ2-7; D is unclear. The CDR3 totals 14 residues. Germline V CDR1 and CDR2: LGHDT, YNNKEL (reference sequence). Trimming pared 4 bases from V and 2 bases from J, leaving 12 bases between. CDR3 coding DNA: TGTGCCAGCAGCCCCGGGCCCACAGCCTACGAGCAGTACTTC. This sequence encodes CASSPGPTAYEQYF.

V is TRBV3-1 and J is TRBJ1-4, with no clear D. The V end lost 4 bases, the J end lost 1 base, and 10 bases lay between the germline ends. This CDR3 is built from 15 residues. Germline V CDR1 and CDR2: LGHDT, YNNKEL (reference sequence). CDR3 region: CASSLSFRTNEKLFF. In nucleotides, the CDR3 is TGTGCCAGCAGCCTATCTTTTAGAACTAATGAAAAACTGTTTTTT.

This chain uses TRBV6-2 or TRBV6-3 with TRBJ2-7; possibly TRBD1 for D (5 bases). Germline values: CDR1 MNHEY, CDR2 SVGEGT. The CDR3 sequence is 13 residues long. V was clipped by 6 bases and J by 5 bases, with 14 bases between them. The chain's CDR3 is CASSRAFGDEQYF. CDR3 nucleotide sequence: TGTGCCAGCAGCAGGGCGTTTGGGGACGAGCAGTACTTC.

This clonotype was observed many times. The gene calls are TRBV4-3 and TRBJ2-7, with a weak D call TRBD1 (6 bases). The germline CDR1 and CDR2 sequences are LGHNA and YSLEER. Trimming removed 1 base from V and 3 bases from J, with 10 bases in between. This CDR3 is 14 amino acids long. This CDR3 reads CASSQGQVGYEQYF. Here the CDR3 DNA reads TGCGCCAGCAGCCAAGGACAGGTAGGCTACGAGCAGTACTTC.

To note about this clonotype: A single base separates this from a much larger clone, so it may be a read error. CDR3 bases: TGCAGCGTTGCAGTATTCCCCGGGGAGCTGTTTTTT. Translated: CSVAVFPGELFF. The V gene is TRBV29-1, the J gene TRBJ2-2; no clear D. Between the trimmed V and J ends, which lost 4 bases and 6 bases, there was a span of 9 bases. The CDR3 spans 12 residues. In germline, CDR1 is SQVTM, CDR2 ANQGSEA.

On this clonotype itself: A much bigger clone sits one base away, suggesting this may be a read error. The chain combines TRBV20-1 with TRBJ2-2; no reliable D call. Per germline, CDR1 DFQATT and CDR2 SNEGSKA (reference sequence). V was shortened by 0 bases and J by 6 bases, with 8 bases between the two germline ends. The CDR3 has 13 residues. Here the CDR3 DNA reads TGCAGTGCTAGAGATGGTAACTCCGGGGAGCTGTTTTTT. Protein product: CSARDGNSGELFF.

This clonotype was seen repeatedly, ten times or more. The chain carries TRBV6-1 and TRBJ2-2; D is undetermined. The CDR3 extends over 12 amino acids. CDR1 is MNHNS and CDR2 is SASEGT in the germline V gene. The V end was cut by 10 bases, the J end by 3 bases, with 9 bases between. Here the CDR3 reads CAILTYTGELFF. The DNA of the CDR3 is TGTGCCATCCTTACCTACACCGGGGAGCTGTTTTTT.

Many counts were recorded for this clonotype. V gene TRBV7-6 combines with J gene TRBJ1-1, with D unresolved. The CDR3 consists of 16 residues. Trimming left V 2 bases short and J 0 bases short, with 13 bases between. Germline V gene sequence: CDR1 SGHVS, CDR2 FNYEAQ. The CDR3 DNA sequence: TGTGCCAGCAGCTTACCCCGCGGAGGGTTGAACACTGAAGCTTTCTTT. This gives the protein CASSLPRGGLNTEAFF.

This clonotype was detected many times. The gene calls are TRBV29-1 and TRBJ2-7; 10 nucleotides line up with TRBD2. The CDR3 is 13 amino acids. With V trimmed by 2 bases and J by 3 bases, 1 base remained unmatched. CDR1 SQVTM and CDR2 ANQGSEA come from the germline V gene. The CDR3 here is CSVETSGDYEQYF. For the CDR3, the DNA is TGCAGCGTTGAAACTAGCGGGGACTACGAGCAGTACTTC.

As concerns this clonotype: It may be a read error: a sequence one base away is much more abundant. The conserved closing phenylalanine or tryptophan is absent in this CDR3, likely reflecting a read error. The V gene is TRBV7-2, the J gene TRBJ2-3; 8 bases match TRBD2. Trimming removed 2 bases from V and 4 bases from J; junction bases left unmatched: 2. Germline V gene data show CDR1 as SGHTA and CDR2 as FQGNSA. CDR3 length: 14 residues. The CDR3 loop is CASSLTSGSDTQYY. Written as DNA, the CDR3 is TGTGCCAGCAGCTTAACTAGCGGCTCAGATACGCAGTATTAT.

Comment on this clonotype: Possible read error: a much larger clone is one base away. The rearrangement joins TRBV30 to TRBJ1-5; no definite D call. The ends were cut back, 2 bases at V and 9 bases at J, with 17 bases in the middle. The CDR3 consists of 14 residues. Germline loops: CDR1 GTSNPN, CDR2 SVGIG (reference sequence). The CDR3 nucleotides read TGTGCCTGGAGTCAGCCTTCGGGATATCGGCCCCAGCATTTT. Its protein is CAWSQPSGYRPQHF.

In its sample, this clonotype was seen a few times. This rearrangement joins TRBV12-3 or TRBV12-4 to TRBJ2-5; 9 nucleotides match TRBD2. V shed 6 bases, J shed 2 bases, and the junction held 1 base outside the gene matches. This CDR3 has 13 residues. CDR3 protein: CASRGLAQETQYF. The CDR3 bases are TGTGCCAGCAGAGGACTAGCGCAAGAGACCCAGTACTTC.

The chain uses TRBV19 and TRBJ1-6; D is undetermined. Trimming cost V 3 bases and J 9 bases, with 9 bases left between them. This CDR3 is 13 amino acids long. Germline CDR1 LNHDA, CDR2 SQIVND (reference sequence). The CDR3 sequence: CASSIWESSPLHF. CDR3 in DNA: TGTGCCAGTAGTATCTGGGAGAGTTCACCCCTCCACTTT.

To note about this clonotype: Given a much more abundant clone one base away, this may be a read error. The chain couples TRBV29-1 to TRBJ2-2; D unclear. CDR1 is SQVTM and CDR2 is ANQGSEA in the germline V gene. CDR3 size: 13 residues. CDR3 sequence reads: CNVEGQYTGELFF. The CDR3 DNA is TGCAACGTTGAAGGCCAGTACACCGGGGAGCTGTTTTTT.

This clonotype was found a few times. This sequence joins TRBV28 and TRBJ2-7; D gene uncertain. The CDR3 runs 11 residues. Per germline, CDR1 MDHEN and CDR2 SYDVKM. V was pared by 10 bases and J by 3 bases, with 10 bases between. For the CDR3, the DNA is TGTGCCACGGACCGAGACTACGAGCAGTACTTC. Translated, it gives CATDRDYEQYF.

The V gene is TRBV15, the J gene TRBJ2-5, with D perhaps TRBD2 (6 bases). The V gene's germline CDR1 is LNHNV and CDR2 YYDKDF (reference sequence). V was clipped by 0 bases and J by 2 bases, with 13 bases between them. The CDR3 loop spans 16 amino acids. Here the CDR3 reads CATSRDRTNGQETQYF. The CDR3 nucleotides are TGTGCCACCAGCAGAGATCGGACTAACGGACAAGAGACCCAGTACTTC.